The 18 T cell receptor beta chains presented below share a single source sample, sequenced in a study of T cell clonality in common variable immunodeficiency. Profiling relied on immunoSEQ multiplex PCR, and the TCRdb table lists in-frame clones only, not all of them. The sample lists under 30,000 clones, none appearing once, the ten largest making up 10% to 15%. Source material: peripheral blood mononuclear cells. These receptors were obtained from a person between 18 and 70 years old in good health.

This clone was detected only a few times. Read data end 3 residues before the CDR3 end; the end is taken from the germline J gene. The rearrangement joins TRBV7-9 to TRBJ1-5; D is uncertain. The CDR3 covers 13 residues. Per the germline V gene, CDR1 is SEHNR and CDR2 is FQNEAQ (reference sequence). Trimming took 4 bases from V and 3 from J, leaving 7 bases between them. CDR3 amino acids: CASSSGFNQPQHF. The CDR3 DNA, read in part, is TGTGCCAGCAGCTCCGGGTTCAATCAGCCC.

This clone was seen at least ten times. The CDR3 extends 3 residues past the end of the read, so its final part is completed from the germline J gene. This chain connects TRBV10-3 to TRBJ2-3; no clear D. This CDR3 is 11 amino acids long. Trimming removed 5 bases from V and 4 bases from J, with 4 bases in between. Looked up from germline, CDR1 is ENHRY and CDR2 is SYGVKD. The part of the CDR3 DNA that was read is TGTGCCATCAGTCTAGCAGATACG. Encoded protein: CAISLADT. The entire CDR3 protein is CAISLADTQYF.

This clone showed up many times. Here the CDR3 reads CASSLSRTQDRRDTQYF. CDR3 DNA (partial): TGCGCCAGCAGCTTGTCTAGGACACAGGACCGTCGGGATACG. The V call is TRBV5-1, the J call TRBJ2-3; possible D gene TRBD1, 5 bases. The read terminates 3 residues before the CDR3 end, so the remaining end is supplied by the germline J gene. The CDR3 is made up of 17 amino acids. Germline lookup yields CDR1 SGHRS and CDR2 YFSETQ. Trimming stripped 1 base from V and 6 bases from J, with 21 bases between.

With regard to this clone: With the read ending 3 residues before the CDR3 end, the germline J gene is used to fill in that end. The chain is built from TRBV2 and TRBJ2-3; the D gene is possibly TRBD1 (6 bases). The CDR3 extends over 13 amino acids. Germline V gene lookup returns CDR1 SNHLY and CDR2 FYNNEI. The part of the CDR3 DNA that was read is TGTGCCAGCACCCGACAGGCCTATCAGCCG. This encodes CASTRQAYQP. The full CDR3 protein is CASTRQAYQPQYF.

This clone was observed at least ten times. Coverage ceases 3 residues before the CDR3 finishes, and the germline J gene fills in the end. This chain joins TRBV5-5 and TRBJ2-7; D not certain. Germline V lookup: CDR1 SGHKS, CDR2 YYEKEE (reference sequence). There are 14 residues in the CDR3. V lost 4 bases to trimming and J lost 1 base, with 12 bases between them. The CDR3 DNA, read in part, is TGTGCCAGCAGCAGGCAAGGTCCTTCCTACGAG. It codes for CASSRQGPSYE. The entire CDR3 protein is CASSRQGPSYEQYF.

At least ten counts were recorded for this clone. The CDR3 is cut off 3 residues early in the read; its end comes from the germline J gene. The V call is TRBV6-4, the J call TRBJ2-3; 12 bases match TRBD2. Germline V gives CDR1 MRHNA, CDR2 SNTAGT. The CDR3 length is 15 residues. The junction had 0 bases not matched to a gene; V was cut back by 0 bases and J by 5 bases. This CDR3 is CASSDSTSGGDTQYF. The CDR3 DNA, read in part, is TGTGCCAGCAGTGACTCGACTAGCGGGGGAGATACG.

This clone appeared many times. The DNA ends 3 residues before the CDR3 does, and the rest of the CDR3 is filled in from the germline J gene. The chain is built from TRBV18 and TRBJ1-4; 7 bases align to TRBD1. The CDR3 is 14 amino acids. Germline V gives CDR1 KGHSH, CDR2 LQKENI. J gave up 3 bases and V 4 bases, and 2 bases lay outside the gene matches. CDR3: CASSRDSSNEKLFF. The sequenced part of the CDR3 DNA is TGTGCCAGCTCACGGGACAGCTCTAATGAAAAA.

This clone showed up many times. The read stops 3 residues short of the end of the CDR3; the missing end is completed from the germline J gene. The rearrangement links TRBV20-1 to TRBJ1-2; the match to TRBD1 covers 8 bases. The V gene end was trimmed by 5 bases and the J gene end by 0 bases; junction bases not matched to a gene: 8. This CDR3 has 15 residues. Looked up from germline, CDR1 is DFQATT and CDR2 is SNEGSKA (reference sequence). CDR3 amino acids: CSAQDRVATNYGYTF. The CDR3 DNA, read in part, is TGCAGTGCTCAGGACAGGGTGGCAACTAACTATGGC.

This clone was recorded many times. The read falls 3 residues short of the CDR3 end, and the missing part is taken from the germline J gene. This rearrangement joins TRBV5-1 to TRBJ1-1, with D possibly being TRBD1 (5 bases). Germline assignment: CDR1 SGHRS and CDR2 YFSETQ. Trimming removed 3 bases at V and 4 bases at J, with 10 bases between. This CDR3 has 13 residues. This CDR3 is CASSSDSRTEAFF. The DNA read from the CDR3 is TGCGCCAGCAGCTCAGACAGTCGCACTGAA. The full variable domain, in which reference TRBV5-1 and TRBJ1-1 provide the parts outside the CDR3, is KAGVTQTPRYLIKTRGQQVTLSCSPISGHRSVSWYQQTPGQGLQFLFEYFSETQRNKGNFPGRFSGRQFSNSRSEMNVSTLELGDSALYLCASSSDSRTEAFFGQGTRLTVV.

As for this clone: This clone may be a read error of a much larger clone one base away. The read gets to within 3 residues of the CDR3 end, and the germline J gene fills in the rest. The gene calls are TRBV7-9 and TRBJ2-3; TRBD2 aligns across 7 bases. In germline, CDR1 is SEHNR, CDR2 FQNEAQ (reference sequence). CDR3 length: 14 residues. CDR3 DNA (partial): TGTGCCAGCAGCTTAAGGGACTACCAAGAGACG. Translation: CASSLRDYQET. From start to end, the CDR3 is CASSLRDYQETQYF.

Comments on this clone: Sequencing ends 3 residues short of the CDR3 end; the germline J gene provides the rest. The chain uses TRBV5-1 and TRBJ2-7, with TRBD1 matching 9 bases. The junction had 8 bases not matched to a gene; V was cut back by 2 bases and J by 2 bases. Germline loops: CDR1 SGHRS, CDR2 YFSETQ. CDR3 length equals 16 residues. The CDR3 DNA, read in part, is TGCGCCAGCAGCTTTACCCCGGGGACAGGGCCCTACGAG. This encodes CASSFTPGTGPYE. The CDR3 in full is CASSFTPGTGPYEQYF.

This clone showed up many times. The DNA ends 3 residues before the CDR3 does, and the rest of the CDR3 is filled in from the germline J gene. The chain is built from TRBV18 and TRBJ2-7, with 8 positions matching TRBD1. The CDR3 is 15 amino acids. Germline V CDR1 and CDR2: KGHSH, LQKENI. The V segment lost 5 bases and the J segment 0 bases; nucleotides outside the gene matches: 6. This CDR3 reads CASSGIQGVSYEQYF. The part of the CDR3 DNA that was read is TGTGCCAGCTCAGGAATACAGGGGGTCTCCTACGAG. Using reference TRBV18 and TRBJ2-7 for the parts outside the CDR3, the full variable domain is NAGVMQNPRHLVRRRGQEARLRCSPMKGHSHVYWYRQLPEEGLKFMVYLQKENIIDESGMPKERFSAEFPKEGPSILRIQQVVRGDSAAYFCASSGIQGVSYEQYFGPGTRLTVT.

This clone was recorded at least ten times. The sequence runs out 3 residues before the end of the CDR3; the remainder is reconstructed from the germline J gene. The chain has TRBV18 and TRBJ2-3; D gene uncertain. The germline CDR1 and CDR2 sequences are KGHSH and LQKENI. The CDR3 is 13 amino acids. V was shortened by 3 bases and J by 6 bases, with 10 bases between the two germline ends. The CDR3 loop is CASSPSFGDTQYF. CDR3 DNA (partial): TGTGCCAGCTCACCGTCTTTCGGTGATACG. The variable domain in full, with the rest retrieved from reference TRBV18 and TRBJ2-3, is NAGVMQNPRHLVRRRGQEARLRCSPMKGHSHVYWYRQLPEEGLKFMVYLQKENIIDESGMPKERFSAEFPKEGPSILRIQQVVRGDSAAYFCASSPSFGDTQYFGPGTRLTVL.

The table lists this clone with a few counts. Sequencing ends 3 residues short of the CDR3 end; the germline J gene provides the rest. V usage is TRBV5-6 and J usage is TRBJ2-2; D gene unclear. Germline V gives CDR1 SGHDT, CDR2 YYEEEE. CDR3 length: 14 residues. CDR3 region: CASSLGGLDEKLFF. The CDR3 bases that were read are TGTGCCAGCAGCTTGGGTGGTTTAGATGAAAAG. Based on the CDR3 plus reference TRBV5-6 and TRBJ2-2, the full variable domain is DAGVTQSPTHLIKTRGQQVTLRCSPKSGHDTVSWYQQALGQGPQFIFQYYEEEERQRGNFPDRFSGHQFPNYSSELNVNALLLGDSALYLCASSLGGLDEKLFFGEGSRLTVL.

This clone was found many times. The read ends 3 residues before the CDR3 terminus; that terminus is restored from the germline J gene. The rearrangement joins TRBV5-4 to TRBJ1-4; tentative D call: TRBD1 (5 bases). V dropped 4 bases and J dropped 6 bases, with 10 bases sitting between them. This CDR3 comprises 13 residues. The V gene's germline CDR1 is SGHNT and CDR2 YYREEE (reference sequence). CDR3 DNA, as far as it was read: TGTGCCAGCAGCCGCGCCAGGGATGAAAAA. It codes for CASSRARDEK. The full CDR3 is CASSRARDEKLFF.

At least ten counts were recorded for this clone. The sequenced part of the CDR3 DNA is TGTGCCAGCAGTGCGACTATACAGGGGAGGTACGAG. Its protein is CASSATIQGRYE. The entire CDR3 protein reads CASSATIQGRYEQYF. The rearrangement links TRBV6-1 to TRBJ2-7; D is perhaps TRBD1 (7 bases). The read comes to an end 3 residues before the CDR3 does, leaving the germline J gene to fill in the end. The V and J ends lost 4 bases and 4 bases respectively, with 17 bases between them. This CDR3 comprises 15 residues. CDR1 and CDR2 from the germline V gene are MNHNS and SASEGT.

This clone came up a few times. The read terminates 3 residues before the CDR3 end, so the remaining end is supplied by the germline J gene. J is TRBJ1-2 and V is TRBV2; unclear D gene. With 3 bases removed from V and 2 bases from J, the gap between germline ends came to 7 bases. This CDR3 contains 13 residues. Germline V CDR1 and CDR2: SNHLY, FYNNEI. Here the CDR3 reads CASSDSRNYGYTF. The DNA read from the CDR3 is TGTGCCAGCAGTGATTCCAGGAACTATGGC. The entire variable domain, with the rest obtained from reference TRBV2 and TRBJ1-2, is as follows: EPEVTQTPSHQVTQMGQEVILRCVPISNHLYFYWYRQILGQKVEFLVSFYNNEISEKSEIFDDQFSVERPDGSNFTLKIRSTKLEDSAMYFCASSDSRNYGYTFGSGTRLTVV.

This clone has at least ten counts. The CDR3 end lies 3 residues beyond the end of the read and is filled in from the germline J gene. V and J are TRBV19 and TRBJ1-1, with D possibly being TRBD1 (5 bases). Germline CDR1 and CDR2: LNHDA and SQIVND (reference sequence). The V end lost 1 base, the J end lost 0 bases, and 15 bases lay between the germline ends. CDR3 length equals 17 residues. The CDR3 DNA, read in part, is TGTGCCAGTAGTATAGCCCTTAGGGGCAGCTTGAACACTGAA. It codes for CASSIALRGSLNTE. In full, the CDR3 reads CASSIALRGSLNTEAFF.